The next 22 T cell receptor beta chains were all read from a single sample in a study of blood T cell repertoires in COVID-19 (TCRdb year 2020). Libraries were constructed by the immunoSEQ multiplex PCR assay. The clones in this table, taken by TCRdb from immuneACCESS, are in-frame only. Not every clone is retained; where verified, under half of the shortfall comes from an unresolved V gene, and the cause of the rest is unknown. For this sample the table gives approximately 300,000 clones, of which about 90% were detected only once. The ten top clones hold 2% to 2.5% of the sample. Sequencing was done on a sample of peripheral blood. Receptor source: a woman aged 50 to 65 who had recovered from COVID-19.

The chain links TRBV7-2 to TRBJ2-7, with D perhaps matching TRBD2 (5 bases). The V gene lost 2 bases and the J gene lost 0 bases, with 14 bases spanning the gap. The CDR3 is 16 amino acids. Germline CDR1 is SGHTA and CDR2 is FQGNSA. Written as DNA, the CDR3 is TGTGCCAGCAGCTTAAAAGGGATAGGGAGCTCCTACGAGCAGTACTTC. This codes for CASSLKGIGSSYEQYF.

The chain recombines TRBV7-8 with TRBJ2-1; 12 nucleotides agree with TRBD2. Germline values: CDR1 SGHVS, CDR2 FQNEAQ. V trimming: 5 bases; J trimming: 7 bases; junction bases outside the gene matches: 12. This CDR3 region has 17 residues. CDR3 loop: CASSPPRLAGGGNEQFF. Here the CDR3 DNA reads TGTGCCAGCAGCCCCCCTCGGCTAGCGGGAGGGGGGAATGAGCAGTTCTTC.

This chain joins TRBV6-5 and TRBJ2-3; possibly TRBD1 for D (6 bases). Trimming cost V 7 bases and J 3 bases, with 17 bases left between them. Germline CDR1 and CDR2: MNHEY and SVGAGI. This CDR3 is built from 15 residues. In DNA, the CDR3 is TGTGCCAGCACGGCAGGGGACGTAAGAACAGATACGCAGTATTTT. Its translation: CASTAGDVRTDTQYF.

V usage is TRBV28 and J usage is TRBJ2-7; D is ambiguous. The CDR3 length is 13 residues. V lost 2 bases and J lost 7, with 12 bases in between. Looked up from germline, CDR1 is MDHEN and CDR2 is SYDVKM. Here the CDR3 reads CASSLTQSWEQYF. The CDR3, as DNA: TGTGCCAGCAGTTTAACACAGTCTTGGGAGCAGTACTTC.

V usage is TRBV6-6 and J usage is TRBJ1-1; D might be TRBD1 (5 bases). The CDR3 totals 13 residues. Trimming removed 2 bases at V and 10 bases at J, with 14 bases between. The germline gives CDR1 MNHNY, CDR2 SVGAGI (reference sequence). CDR3 bases: TGTGCCAGCAGTTACGTTGAGGACCAGGGAGCTTTCTTT. This encodes CASSYVEDQGAFF.

The chain has TRBV7-8 and TRBJ1-1; 7 bases line up with TRBD1. Germline CDR1 is SGHVS and CDR2 is FQNEAQ. The CDR3 extends over 14 amino acids. The trim removed 5 bases at V and 1 base at J, leaving 4 bases unmatched. The CDR3: CASSHRDRNTEAFF. Here the CDR3 DNA reads TGTGCCAGCAGCCACCGGGACAGGAACACTGAAGCTTTCTTT.

J is TRBJ2-7 and V is TRBV20-1; a weak D match, TRBD2 (5 bases). Trimming pared 3 bases from V and 3 bases from J, leaving 15 bases between. The CDR3 contains 14 residues. Looked up from germline, CDR1 is DFQATT and CDR2 is SNEGSKA (reference sequence). CDR3 DNA: TGCAGTGCTAGTGGAGACCGAAGCGGCTACGAGCAGTACTTC. Translation: CSASGDRSGYEQYF.

In its sample, this clone was seen once. This chain connects TRBV19 to TRBJ2-7; D might be TRBD1 (5 bases). V shed 5 bases and J shed 3 bases, with 11 bases lying between them. Germline assignment: CDR1 LNHDA and CDR2 SQIVND (reference sequence). This CDR3 has 13 residues. The CDR3 loop is CASSRQGGYEQYF. CDR3 coding DNA: TGTGCCAGTAGTCGGCAGGGCGGCTACGAGCAGTACTTC.

The chain carries TRBV9 and TRBJ2-5, with D maybe TRBD2 (6 bases). Looked up from germline, CDR1 is SGDLS and CDR2 is YYNGEE. The CDR3 length is 15 residues. Trimming left V 4 bases short and J 5 bases short, with 18 bases between. CDR3 region: CASSPRAGGPETQYF. In DNA, the CDR3 is TGTGCCAGCAGCCCAAGGGCCGGAGGGCCTGAGACCCAGTACTTC.

The sample holds one count of this clone. The J gene is TRBJ1-6, the V gene TRBV5-6; TRBD1 is a possible D gene (6 bases). The germline V and J ends were trimmed by 6 bases and 4 bases, with 14 bases remaining between them. The CDR3 is made up of 15 amino acids. Germline CDR1 and CDR2: SGHDT and YYEEEE. CDR3 sequence (DNA): TGTGCCAGCACCTCAGGGGCGATTTATAATTCACCCCTCCACTTT. As protein: CASTSGAIYNSPLHF.

The chain links TRBV30 to TRBJ1-5; no firm D call. Germline V CDR1 and CDR2: GTSNPN, SVGIG (reference sequence). Between the trimmed V and J ends, which lost 0 bases and 0 bases, there was a span of 18 bases. CDR3 size: 18 residues. CDR3 in DNA: TGTGCCTGGAGTGTATCCCTTGTTTTGGGGAGTAGCAATCAGCCCCAGCATTTT. Protein sequence: CAWSVSLVLGSSNQPQHF. The variable domain in full, completed from reference TRBV30 and TRBJ1-5, reads SQTIHQWPATLVQPVGSPLSLECTVEGTSNPNLYWYRQAAGRGLQLLFYSVGIGQISSEVPQNLSASRPQDRQFILSSKKLLLSDSGFYLCAWSVSLVLGSSNQPQHFGDGTRLSIL.

The V call is TRBV9, the J call TRBJ2-1; 13 bases match TRBD2. Germline loops: CDR1 SGDLS, CDR2 YYNGEE. This CDR3 has 18 amino acids. The junction had 9 bases not matched to a gene; V was cut back by 0 bases and J by 6 bases. CDR3 coding DNA: TGTGCCAGCAGCGTAGGGGGGACTAGCGGGAAGGTTGGCAATGAGCAGTTCTTC. It encodes CASSVGGTSGKVGNEQFF.

V usage is TRBV28 and J usage is TRBJ1-5; tentative D call: TRBD1 (5 bases). V was pared by 3 bases and J by 2 bases, with 14 bases between. The germline V gene has CDR1 MDHEN and CDR2 SYDVKM. This CDR3 spans 16 amino acids. CDR3 DNA: TGTGCCAGCAGTTTGGCAGGGAACGGCGGCAATCAGCCCCAGCATTTT. It encodes CASSLAGNGGNQPQHF.

The chain is built from TRBV14 and TRBJ2-2, with 13 bases that match TRBD2. J was trimmed by 5 bases and V by 5 bases; bases with no gene match: 2. Looked up from germline, CDR1 is SGHDN and CDR2 is FVKESK. The CDR3 is 15 residues long. The CDR3, as DNA: TGTGCCAGCAGCACGACTAGCGGGAGGACCGGGGAGCTGTTTTTT. Amino acid sequence: CASSTTSGRTGELFF.

This chain links TRBV5-4 with TRBJ2-7; 10 bases map to TRBD2. The CDR3 has 18 residues. Per the germline V gene, CDR1 is SGHNT and CDR2 is YYREEE (reference sequence). J gave up 0 bases and V 0 bases, and 9 bases lay outside the gene matches. The CDR3, as DNA: TGTGCCAGCAGCTTGGTCAGGACTAGCGGTTCAAGCTCCTACGAGCAGTACTTC. This encodes CASSLVRTSGSSSYEQYF.

The chain joins TRBV3-1 (or the pseudogene TRBV3-2) to TRBJ2-1; D might be TRBD2 (6 bases). Germline CDR1 LGHDT, CDR2 YNNKEL (reference sequence). The CDR3 extends over 15 amino acids. Trimming cost V 4 bases and J 0 bases, with 10 bases left between them. The CDR3 nucleotides read TGTGCCAGCAGCCGGGGGGTTAGCTCCTACAATGAGCAGTTCTTC. Its protein product is CASSRGVSSYNEQFF.

The chain uses TRBV15 and TRBJ2-1; 8 bases agree with TRBD2. Germline-derived CDR1 and CDR2 are LNHNV and YYDKDF (reference sequence). The trim removed 1 base at V and 5 bases at J, leaving 7 bases unmatched. The CDR3 has 16 residues. In nucleotides, the CDR3 is TGTGCCACCAGCAGAGTGGGGCGGGAGGTAGACAATGAGCAGTTCTTC. Residues: CATSRVGREVDNEQFF.

Here the CDR3 reads CSASSGGYEQYF. DNA for the CDR3: TGCAGTGCTAGTTCAGGGGGCTACGAGCAGTACTTC. The chain combines TRBV20-1 with TRBJ2-7; 7 positions agree with TRBD1. Looked up from germline, CDR1 is DFQATT and CDR2 is SNEGSKA (reference sequence). CDR3 length: 12 residues. Trimming cost V 3 bases and J 3 bases; bases outside gene matches: 2.

In its sample, this clone was seen once. V and J are TRBV30 and TRBJ2-7; D may be TRBD1 (5 bases). Germline lookup yields CDR1 GTSNPN and CDR2 SVGIG (reference sequence). The CDR3 has 11 amino acids. V was clipped by 4 bases and J by 1 base, with 5 bases between them. CDR3 amino acids: CAWTGSYEQYF. The CDR3 bases are TGTGCCTGGACAGGGTCCTACGAGCAGTACTTC.

The chain couples TRBV5-1 to TRBJ2-5, with 12 bases lining up with TRBD1. The CDR3 sequence is 16 residues long. V shed 2 bases, J shed 3 bases, and the junction held 5 bases outside the gene matches. The germline CDR1 and CDR2 sequences are SGHRS and YFSETQ. The CDR3 region is CASSFWGQGAEETQYF. As DNA, the CDR3 is TGCGCCAGCAGCTTCTGGGGACAGGGGGCGGAAGAGACCCAGTACTTC. Based on the CDR3 plus reference TRBV5-1 and TRBJ2-5, the full variable domain is KAGVTQTPRYLIKTRGQQVTLSCSPISGHRSVSWYQQTPGQGLQFLFEYFSETQRNKGNFPGRFSGRQFSNSRSEMNVSTLELGDSALYLCASSFWGQGAEETQYFGPGTRLLVL.

The chain joins TRBV6-5 to TRBJ1-2, with a tentative D call TRBD1 (6 bases). Germline V CDR1 and CDR2: MNHEY, SVGAGI. CDR3 size: 15 residues. The V and J ends lost 4 bases and 7 bases respectively, with 19 bases between them. CDR3 sequence reads: CASSSHQQGLSGYTF. The CDR3 nucleotides are TGTGCCAGCAGTTCCCACCAGCAGGGGCTGAGTGGCTACACCTTC.

CDR3 DNA sequence: TGTGCCAGCAGTGAGGACAGGGTCAATCAGCCCCAGCATTTT. Protein product: CASSEDRVNQPQHF. The J gene is TRBJ1-5, the V gene TRBV2; 8 nucleotides agree with TRBD1. V was clipped by 3 bases and J by 3 bases; unmatched bases: 1. CDR1 is SNHLY, CDR2 FYNNEI, per germline. The CDR3 has 14 amino acids.